Given below is one TCR beta chain in context. The V end was cut by 4 bases, the J end by 3 bases, with 15 bases between. This CDR3 spans 16 amino acids. The germline gives CDR1 SGHAT, CDR2 FQNNGV. The sample belongs to a study of blood T cell repertoires in COVID-19. Profiled with immunoSEQ multiplex PCR; TCRdb holds only in-frame clones, not every one. The sample holds some 150,000 clones, around 83% seen once. This chain joins TRBV11-2 and TRBJ2-2; D gene ambiguous. The receptor comes from a woman aged 60-75 years with COVID-19, enrolled during active disease. The sequencing sample was made of peripheral blood. The CDR3 region has the DNA TGTGCCAGCAGCTCTCTGGTGAACTCCTACACCGGGGAGCTGTTTTTT. Protein product: CASSSLVNSYTGELFF.